Below, 13 T cell receptor beta chains from the same sample are listed, as sequenced in a study of blood T cell repertoires in COVID-19. Using immunoSEQ multiplex PCR, the repertoire was profiled, and TCRdb retains in-frame clones only, with some absent. This table has a few hundred thousand clones, around 85% appearing once. The sequencing input was peripheral blood. The receptors here all came from a human donor with COVID-19, enrolled during active disease. The donor label of this sample is uncertain.

The genes are TRBV19 and TRBJ2-2; D remains unclear. CDR3 length: 14 residues. The germline gives CDR1 LNHDA, CDR2 SQIVND (reference sequence). Deletions cut 5 bases from V and 3 bases from J, with 10 bases between. DNA of the CDR3: TGTGCCAGTAGTCCCGTCCCCGACACCGGGGAGCTGTTTTTT. Amino acids: CASSPVPDTGELFF. The full variable domain, in which reference TRBV19 and TRBJ2-2 provide the parts outside the CDR3, is DGGITQSPKYLFRKEGQNVTLSCEQNLNHDAMYWYRQDPGQGLRLIYYSQIVNDFQKGDIAEGYSVSREKKESFPLTVTSAQKNPTAFYLCASSPVPDTGELFFGEGSRLTVL.

The CDR3 nucleotides are TGTGCCTGGGGCCGAGGAGGGTGGAGCGAGCAGTACTTC. Its translation: CAWGRGGWSEQYF. The gene calls are TRBV30 and TRBJ2-7, with D perhaps matching TRBD2 (6 bases). The CDR3 totals 13 residues. The V end lost 5 bases, the J end lost 6 bases, and 17 bases lay between the germline ends. Germline CDR1 reads GTSNPN; CDR2 reads SVGIG (reference sequence).

This clone came up a few times. The chain has TRBV5-1 and TRBJ1-1; 7 positions agree with TRBD1. Trimming took 6 bases from V and 7 from J; bases not matched to a gene: 3. The germline CDR1 and CDR2 sequences are SGHRS and YFSETQ. This CDR3 has 11 amino acids. CDR3 bases: TGCGCCAGCAAGGGACAGCTTGAAGCTTTCTTT. This gives the protein CASKGQLEAFF.

V usage is TRBV30 and J usage is TRBJ2-7; possibly TRBD2 for D (6 bases). This CDR3 has 15 amino acids. The germline V gene has CDR1 GTSNPN and CDR2 SVGIG (reference sequence). V was trimmed by 0 bases and J by 0 bases, leaving 12 bases between them. CDR3 residues: CAWSVGSGLSYEQYF. The CDR3 nucleotides are TGTGCCTGGAGTGTAGGGTCGGGACTCTCCTACGAGCAGTACTTC. The full variable domain, completed using reference TRBV30 and TRBJ2-7, is SQTIHQWPATLVQPVGSPLSLECTVEGTSNPNLYWYRQAAGRGLQLLFYSVGIGQISSEVPQNLSASRPQDRQFILSSKKLLLSDSGFYLCAWSVGSGLSYEQYFGPGTRLTVT.

CDR3 loop: CASSRNRGLVGNTIYF. In nucleotides, the CDR3 is TGTGCCAGCAGCCGGAACAGGGGTCTCGTTGGAAACACCATATATTTT. This chain connects TRBV11-2 to TRBJ1-3; 7 bases fit TRBD1. Germline V gene data show CDR1 as SGHAT and CDR2 as FQNNGV. V dropped 5 bases and J dropped 3; count of bases not matched to a gene: 10. This CDR3 contains 16 residues.

This clone appeared once. The chain uses TRBV7-9 and TRBJ2-2, with D perhaps TRBD2 (6 bases). Germline V gene lookup returns CDR1 SEHNR and CDR2 FQNEAQ (reference sequence). There are 14 residues in the CDR3. V lost 3 bases and J lost 6, with 11 bases in between. CDR3 sequence reads: CASSFSTRAGELFF. For the CDR3, the DNA is TGTGCCAGCAGCTTCTCGACTAGAGCCGGGGAGCTGTTTTTT.

V gene TRBV6-5 combines with J gene TRBJ1-1; D gene unclear. Trimming left V 0 bases short and J 2 bases short, with 10 bases between. The CDR3 is 15 amino acids. The germline gives CDR1 MNHEY, CDR2 SVGAGI. The CDR3 here is CASSYSLGGNTEAFF. CDR3 DNA sequence: TGTGCCAGCAGTTACTCGCTAGGCGGTAACACTGAAGCTTTCTTT.

This clone was detected only once. The gene calls are TRBV30 and TRBJ2-1; 13 nucleotides align to TRBD2. The V gene's germline CDR1 is GTSNPN and CDR2 SVGIG (reference sequence). CDR3 length: 15 amino acids. Trimming took 2 bases from V and 10 from J; bases not matched to a gene: 8. The CDR3 DNA is TGTGCCTGGAGTAAGGGACTAGCGGGATTCAACGAGCAGTTCTTC. This gives the protein CAWSKGLAGFNEQFF.

This rearrangement joins TRBV7-9 to TRBJ2-1; TRBD2 aligns across 7 bases. Germline V gives CDR1 SEHNR, CDR2 FQNEAQ (reference sequence). The CDR3 has 17 residues. V was clipped by 2 bases and J by 0 bases; unmatched bases: 7. In DNA, the CDR3 is TGTGCCAGCAGCTTAAGGTCTAGCGGCAGCTCCTACAATGAGCAGTTCTTC. Its protein product is CASSLRSSGSSYNEQFF.

The table lists this clone with a few counts. The rearrangement uses TRBV23-1 and TRBJ1-5; D is perhaps TRBD1 (6 bases). TRBV23-1 is an ORF, and what it does is uncertain. Trimming took off 2 bases at V and 7 bases at J, with 24 bases between the two ends. The CDR3 consists of 18 residues. The CDR3 bases are TGCGCCAGCAGTCAAATCCCTTCAGCGAACAGGGTGGAGCAGCCCCAGCATTTT. Translation gives CASSQIPSANRVEQPQHF.

This clone was recorded at least ten times. Other DNA sequences of this sample code for an identical CDR3. The J gene is TRBJ1-1, the V gene TRBV3-1 (or the pseudogene TRBV3-2), with D uncertain. The V gene lost 0 bases and the J gene lost 1 base, with 6 bases spanning the gap. The CDR3 spans 14 residues. CDR1 is LGHDT, CDR2 YNNKEL, per germline (reference sequence). Here the CDR3 DNA reads TGTGCCAGCAGCCAAGATCCGGGGAACACTGAAGCTTTCTTT. It is translated as CASSQDPGNTEAFF.

The rearrangement joins TRBV3-1 (or the pseudogene TRBV3-2) to TRBJ1-5; a weak D match, TRBD1 (6 bases). V was cut by 4 bases and J by 4 bases, with 11 bases left in between. Germline V CDR1 and CDR2: LGHDT, YNNKEL (reference sequence). The CDR3 is 14 residues long. The CDR3 bases are TGTGCCAGCAGCCCCGCAGGGGCTAATCAGCCCCAGCATTTT. Its translation: CASSPAGANQPQHF.

The gene calls are TRBV28 and TRBJ1-1; 7 bases are shared with TRBD1. V gave up 10 bases and J gave up 4 bases; unmatched junction bases: 9. The CDR3 is 13 amino acids. Germline V lookup: CDR1 MDHEN, CDR2 SYDVKM. DNA for the CDR3: TGTGCCACTTACACCAGGACAGGCACTGAAGCTTTCTTT. It yields the protein CATYTRTGTEAFF.